A selection of T cell receptor beta chains follows, all from one sample in a study of cytomegalovirus exposure and HLA in healthy donors. Sequencing used immunoSEQ multiplex PCR; TCRdb keeps in-frame clones, though not all of them. The sample includes some 170,000 clones, roughly four fifths seen only once; the top ten take around 11%. The sample was PBMCs. The origin of the receptors is a man aged 50 to 60 in good health and CMV-seropositive. Both conserved end residues are part of each CDR3. The D gene is left open where the match is weak. The listing skips clone size in some rows; elsewhere it reads once, few, many or a size class.

D gene	clone size	V gene	CDR3 protein
.	.	TRBV9	CASSLGQGSYEQYF
.	once	TRBV7-2	CASSRGGSGANVLTF
TRBD2	.	TRBV5-8	CASSSLAGSDEQFF
TRBD1	.	TRBV7-3	CASSLTGENIQYF
TRBD2	.	TRBV9	CASSVAGGEGVLDEQYF
.	.	TRBV19	CASSAYRGETQYF
TRBD2	.	TRBV9	CASSHAGGPMNEQFF
TRBD2	.	TRBV27	CASSSPGLPQETQYF
TRBD1	.	TRBV7-6	CASSLGQGAGANGLTF
TRBD2	.	TRBV19	CASRASGRSTDTQYF
TRBD1	.	TRBV29-1	CSVPLQGLREAFF
.	.	TRBV27	CASSLGGAGQPQHF
.	few	TRBV30	CAWSSGVRNTIYF
TRBD1	.	TRBV6-6	CASSYSTGGPYEQYF
.	few	TRBV28	CASSLWDRENTEAFF
TRBD1	.	TRBV6-1	CASSDYRTGEGYTF
.	.	TRBV7-6	CASSLCPRGGRRNTIYF
TRBD2	.	TRBV29-1	CSVQTGGAGPGSTQYF
.	.	TRBV7-2	CASSAGGGGESPLHF
TRBD1	.	TRBV7-9	CSSSFRTGRNTEAFF
.	.	TRBV2	CASSEFGPGYNEKLFF
TRBD1	few	TRBV4-1	CASSPVQGGTEAFF
TRBD2	.	TRBV6-6	CASGTSGGAQETQYF
.	.	TRBV10-3	CAIRPRTFATNEKLFF
.	.	TRBV4-3	CASSQDTFSYNSPLHF
TRBD1	.	TRBV28	CASSFNRGLPPDQPQHF
TRBD2	once	TRBV10-3	CAISGGLGGAPSYNEQFF
.	.	TRBV6-5	CAGGTSNEQFF
.	few	TRBV4-3	CASSPDSLNTGELFF
.	.	TRBV6-1	CASSVGPGYGYTF
TRBD1	.	TRBV6-5	CASSYSQGGGDQPQHF
TRBD1	few	TRBV30	CAGTQGTPFNEKLFF
TRBD2	few	TRBV10-1	CASSESAAGVGSYNEQFF
.	.	TRBV11-2	CASSSGILPGSIQYF
TRBD1	.	TRBV7-7	CASSLGQGARYEQFF
TRBD2	.	TRBV4-2	CASSHPGREVDNEQFF
TRBD2	once	TRBV27	CASSPRTGSASGRYNEQFF
.	.	TRBV7-9	CASSLLGGPYYEQYF
.	.	TRBV30	CARQGNGYEQYF
TRBD2	.	TRBV4-2	CASSLTSGRATDTQYF
TRBD2	few	TRBV19	CASSIALAGAYEQYF
.	.	TRBV6-1	CASSEGSDYSTDTQYF